The sequence of this TCR beta chain was determined in a study of T-cell reconstitution after alpha-beta-depleted transplantation in children. Germline CDR1 is SGHRS and CDR2 is YFSETQ. This CDR3 has 15 residues. Losses at the gene ends were 1 base for V and 5 bases for J; bases not matched to a gene: 5. The sample holds a few counts of this clonotype. Molecular barcoding with unique molecular identifiers was used for the TCRbeta library. TCRdb recomputed calls from the PCR reads with MiXCR, one row per CDR3 protein. The sample carries a few hundred thousand distinct CDR3 sequences, 25% to 30% recorded once.

The clonotype comes from a boy younger than two with Wiskott-Aldrich syndrome, due to receive a stem cell transplant. The rearrangement joins TRBV5-1 to TRBJ2-2, with 7 bases lining up with TRBD2. This specimen consisted of PBMCs, obtained before TCRalphabeta/CD19-depleted stem cell transplant. For the CDR3, the DNA is TGCGCCAGCAGCTTGCTCGCGGGAGAAACCGGGGAGCTGTTTTTT. It translates to CASSLLAGETGELFF.